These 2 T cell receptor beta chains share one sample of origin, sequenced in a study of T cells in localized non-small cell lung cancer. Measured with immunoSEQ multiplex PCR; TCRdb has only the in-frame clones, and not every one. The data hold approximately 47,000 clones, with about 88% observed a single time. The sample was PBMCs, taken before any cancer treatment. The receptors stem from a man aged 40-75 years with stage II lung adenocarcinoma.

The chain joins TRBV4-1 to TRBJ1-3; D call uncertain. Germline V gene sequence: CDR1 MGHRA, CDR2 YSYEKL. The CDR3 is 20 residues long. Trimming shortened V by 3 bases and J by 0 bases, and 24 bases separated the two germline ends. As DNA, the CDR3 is TGCGCCAGCAGCCACCAAGCGACGGCAGCCAAACGTTACTCTGGAAACACCATATATTTT. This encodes CASSHQATAAKRYSGNTIYF.

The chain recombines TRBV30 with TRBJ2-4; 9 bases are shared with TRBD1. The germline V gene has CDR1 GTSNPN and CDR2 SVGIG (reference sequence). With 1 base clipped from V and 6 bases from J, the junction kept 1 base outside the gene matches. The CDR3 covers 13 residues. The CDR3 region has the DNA TGTGCCTGGAGTGGGGGACAGGGAAACATTCAGTACTTC. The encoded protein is CAWSGGQGNIQYF.